Detailed here is one T cell receptor (beta chain). This table comes from immunoSEQ multiplex PCR, and its TCRdb copy is limited to in-frame clones, with some not included. The repertoire holds hundreds of thousands of clones, with around nine tenths as singletons. Before being deemed recovered, Cohort 3 donors had two negative PCRs, clearance, or symptom resolution. The CDR3 totals 13 residues. CDR1 and CDR2 from the germline V gene are MNHEY and SMNVEV (reference sequence). The trim removed 5 bases at V and 8 bases at J, leaving 6 bases unmatched. This record belongs to a study of blood T cell repertoires in COVID-19. Study background: Italy, Spain and the United States were the sources of the convalescent and acute COVID-19 samples.

The chain carries TRBV27 and TRBJ2-1; 7 nucleotides agree with TRBD1. Sequenced input: PBMCs or T cells enriched from blood (not recorded which). The TCR was taken from a woman aged 25 to 45 who had recovered from COVID-19. As DNA, the CDR3 is TGTGCCAGCAGTGTCAGACAGGGATATGAGCAGTTCTTC. Amino acids: CASSVRQGYEQFF.